This T cell receptor beta chain was captured in a study of identical twins. Germline values: CDR1 DFQATT, CDR2 SNEGSKA (reference sequence). V was trimmed by 6 bases and J by 3 bases, leaving 5 bases between them. This CDR3 has 10 amino acids. Turning to this clonotype: Antigen: not known.

TCRdb re-derived calls from the 5' RACE reads in MiXCR, one entry per CDR3 protein. The data contain 600,000 to 850,000 distinct CDR3 sequences, over 15% of them singletons. Study-wide results and caveats: Alpha sequences that were out-of-frame and twin-shared showed an excess of low generation probability. Cross-sectional statistics underpinned the conclusions; the same donors were not followed. Models, which agreed with sharing between unrelated individuals, nonetheless underestimated the out-of-frame TCR alpha sharing seen in monozygotic twins.

This same sample was also taken into another study, of T cells expressing NK-cell markers. As that report states: Also leading the CD3+CD56-NKG2C+ fraction in a handful of donors were these clonotypes.

Sequenced material: PBMCs. This sequence joins TRBV20-1 and TRBJ1-1; the D is unclear. This sequence originates from a woman between 18 and 29 years old in good health. This CDR3 is CSAQDTEAFF. For the CDR3, the DNA is TGCAGTGCCCAAGACACTGAAGCTTTCTTT.